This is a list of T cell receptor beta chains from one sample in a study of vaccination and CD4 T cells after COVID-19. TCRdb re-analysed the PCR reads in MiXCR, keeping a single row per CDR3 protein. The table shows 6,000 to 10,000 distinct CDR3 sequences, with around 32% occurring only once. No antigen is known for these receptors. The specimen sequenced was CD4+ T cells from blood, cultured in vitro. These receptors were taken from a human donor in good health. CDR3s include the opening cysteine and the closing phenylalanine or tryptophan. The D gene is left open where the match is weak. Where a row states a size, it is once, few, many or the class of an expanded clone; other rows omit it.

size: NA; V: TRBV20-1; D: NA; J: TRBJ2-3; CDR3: CSAIPPWLGGDTQYF; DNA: TGCAGTGCGATCCCCCCCTGGTTGGGAGGAGATACGCAGTATTTT
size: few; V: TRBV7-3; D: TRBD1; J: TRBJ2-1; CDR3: CASSHVQGAAGEQFF; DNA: TGTGCCAGCAGCCATGTACAGGGGGCTGCAGGTGAGCAGTTCTTC
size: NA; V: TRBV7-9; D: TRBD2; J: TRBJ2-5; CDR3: CASSLTSGIQETQYF; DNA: TGTGCCAGCAGCTTGACTAGCGGGATCCAAGAGACCCAGTACTTC
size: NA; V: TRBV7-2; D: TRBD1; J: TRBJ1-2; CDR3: CASSLVSDRGYGYTF; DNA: TGTGCCAGCAGCTTAGTCTCGGACAGGGGTTATGGCTACACCTTC
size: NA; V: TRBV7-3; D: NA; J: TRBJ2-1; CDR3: CASSSRAYNEQFF; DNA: TGTGCCAGCAGCTCCCGGGCCTACAATGAGCAGTTCTTC
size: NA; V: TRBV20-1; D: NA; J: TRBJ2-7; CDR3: CSASAQQIFSYEQYF; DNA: TGCAGTGCTAGTGCACAACAAATCTTCTCCTACGAGCAGTACTTC
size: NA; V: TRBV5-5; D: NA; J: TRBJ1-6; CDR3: CASSLVRNSPLHF; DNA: TGTGCCAGCAGCTTGGTTCGGAATTCACCCCTCCACTTT
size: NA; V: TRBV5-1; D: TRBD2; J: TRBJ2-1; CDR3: CASSWTSGRAGYNEQFF; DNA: TGCGCCAGCAGCTGGACTAGCGGGAGGGCCGGGTACAATGAGCAGTTCTTC
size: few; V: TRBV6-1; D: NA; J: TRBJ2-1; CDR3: CASTRSGTGGHEQFF; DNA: TGTGCCAGCACCCGAAGTGGAACAGGTGGACATGAGCAGTTCTTC
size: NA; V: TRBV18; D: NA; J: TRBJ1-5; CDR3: CASSPSFQGSNQPQHF; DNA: TGTGCCAGCTCACCGAGTTTTCAGGGAAGCAATCAGCCCCAGCATTTT
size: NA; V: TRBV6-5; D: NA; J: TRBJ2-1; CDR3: CASSYSAVYEQFF; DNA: TGTGCCAGCAGTTACTCGGCGGTTTATGAGCAGTTCTTC
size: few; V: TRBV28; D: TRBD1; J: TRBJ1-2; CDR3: CASSNGQGSYGYTF; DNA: TGTGCCAGCAGCAACGGACAGGGCAGCTATGGCTACACCTTC
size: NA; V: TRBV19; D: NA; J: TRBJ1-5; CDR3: CASSIVRGNQPQHF; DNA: TGTGCCAGTAGTATAGTCAGGGGCAATCAGCCCCAGCATTTT
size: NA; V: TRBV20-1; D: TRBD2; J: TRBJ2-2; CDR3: CSATGLAGTGELFF; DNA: TGCAGTGCTACGGGACTAGCGGGGACCGGGGAGCTGTTTTTT
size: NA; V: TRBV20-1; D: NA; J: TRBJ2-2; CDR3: CSAREGGGELFF; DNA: TGCAGTGCTAGAGAAGGAGGCGGGGAGCTGTTTTTT
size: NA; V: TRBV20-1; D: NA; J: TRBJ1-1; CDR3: CSARRENTEAFF; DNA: TGCAGTGCTAGAAGGGAAAACACTGAAGCTTTCTTT
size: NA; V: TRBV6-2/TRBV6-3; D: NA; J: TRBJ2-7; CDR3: CASSSTAQRSYEQYF; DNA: TGTGCCAGCAGTTCGACCGCCCAGAGGTCCTACGAGCAGTACTTC
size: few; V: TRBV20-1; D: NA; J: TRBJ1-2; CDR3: CSARANREGYGYTF; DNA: TGCAGTGCTAGAGCAAACAGGGAGGGCTATGGCTACACCTTC
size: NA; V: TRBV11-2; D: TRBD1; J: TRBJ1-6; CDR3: CASSSPDRVYNSPLHF; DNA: TGTGCCAGCAGCTCCCCGGACAGGGTGTATAATTCACCCCTCCACTTT
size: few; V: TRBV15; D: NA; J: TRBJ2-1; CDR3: CATSRPPGHSDEQFF; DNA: TGTGCCACCAGCAGGCCCCCGGGACATTCTGATGAGCAGTTCTTC
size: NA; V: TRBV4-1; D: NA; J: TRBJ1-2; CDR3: CASSPLNRMDYGYTF; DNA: TGCGCCAGCAGCCCCTTAAACAGGATGGACTATGGCTACACCTTC
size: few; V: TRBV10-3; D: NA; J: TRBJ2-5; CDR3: CAISWGVGQETQYF; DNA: TGTGCCATCAGTTGGGGGGTTGGCCAAGAGACCCAGTACTTC